This T cell receptor (beta chain) was captured in a study of beta chain features in type 1 diabetes. Overall study: Sorted cell examination encompassed about 110 million cells across all samples. The study's findings and limits: TCRB CDR3s from Type 1 diabetes patients were moderately but significantly shorter in all four CD4+ subsets. Patients' naive, central memory and regulatory TCRB repertoires appeared more alike than those of healthy donors.

The whole isolated RNA underwent reverse transcription, so sequencing captured expressed TCRB transcripts. The assay was immunoSEQ multiplex PCR, and TCRdb's table has in-frame clones only and misses some. The table has around 340,000 clones, around 9.7% seen once; the top ten hold more than 0.8%. The CDR3 contains 16 residues. Between the trimmed V and J ends, which lost 0 bases and 6 bases, there was a span of 17 bases. CDR1 is LGHNA and CDR2 is YSLEER in the germline V gene. The table lists this clone with a few counts. The target antigen is unknown. The sample comprised central memory CD4+ T cells from blood. The clonotype comes from a man younger than 40 with type 1 diabetes. This sequence joins TRBV4-3 and TRBJ1-2; a weak D match, TRBD1 (5 bases). CDR3 residues: CASSQDDFGAGNGYTF. For the CDR3, the DNA is TGCGCCAGCAGCCAAGATGATTTTGGGGCAGGCAATGGCTACACCTTC.